This T cell receptor beta chain was profiled in a study of T cell changes during pregnancy in multiple sclerosis. Generated by immunoSEQ multiplex PCR, the TCRdb table keeps only in-frame clones and is missing some. The table includes 30,000 or so clones, approximately 81% detected once. The CDR3 has 13 residues. Trimming cost V 5 bases and J 4 bases; bases outside gene matches: 4. Germline assignment: CDR1 SNHLY and CDR2 FYNNEI. The gene calls are TRBV2 and TRBJ1-2; TRBD1 matches at 7 bases. The sample here was CD8+ T cells from peripheral blood mononuclear cells, taken after pregnancy. This clonotype was obtained from a female donor with multiple sclerosis, enrolled in a pregnancy study. The CDR3 protein is CASSTGTAYGYTF. In nucleotides, the CDR3 is TGTGCCAGCAGTACCGGGACAGCCTATGGCTACACCTTC.